This passage covers 4 T cell receptor beta chains from one sample sequenced in a study of cytomegalovirus exposure and HLA in healthy donors. Amplification used 60 Vbeta primers and 13 Jbeta primers. Assay used: immunoSEQ multiplex PCR; TCRdb lists only in-frame clones, some missing. Here the sample spans roughly 100,000 clones, under 80% being singletons. The sample consisted of PBMCs. The receptors come from a middle-aged woman in good health and CMV-seropositive.

This rearrangement joins TRBV5-1 to TRBJ2-5; 9 bases align to TRBD1. The J segment lost 2 bases and the V segment lost 0 bases, leaving 5 bases of the junction unmatched. From germline, CDR1 is SGHRS and CDR2 YFSETQ. The CDR3 totals 16 residues. CDR3 DNA sequence: TGCGCCAGCAGCTTGGCCACCGGGACAGGGCAAGAGACCCAGTACTTC. Protein sequence: CASSLATGTGQETQYF.

The chain is built from TRBV4-2 and TRBJ2-2; D is perhaps TRBD2 (6 bases). The V end lost 0 bases, the J end lost 6 bases, and 14 bases lay between the germline ends. In germline, CDR1 is LGHNA, CDR2 YNFKEQ. The CDR3 has 16 amino acids. The CDR3 DNA is TGTGCCAGCAGCCAAGAGGGGCGGGAAGGGGCCGGGGAGCTGTTTTTT. Translation: CASSQEGREGAGELFF.

The V gene is TRBV7-9, the J gene TRBJ2-1; 8 nucleotides match TRBD2. The CDR3 contains 13 residues. Germline V gene sequence: CDR1 SEHNR, CDR2 FQNEAQ (reference sequence). V shed 5 bases, J shed 7 bases, and the junction held 4 bases outside the gene matches. CDR3 amino acids: CASSNGGGNEQFF. The CDR3 coding sequence is TGTGCCAGCAGCAACGGGGGGGGGAATGAGCAGTTCTTC.

V and J are TRBV19 and TRBJ1-1, with a weak D call TRBD1 (6 bases). Germline CDR1 is LNHDA and CDR2 is SQIVND (reference sequence). V was clipped by 3 bases and J by 6 bases, with 14 bases between them. The CDR3 sequence is 14 residues long. The CDR3 spells CASSIPTGGAEAFF. For the CDR3, the DNA is TGTGCCAGTAGTATCCCGACAGGTGGGGCTGAAGCTTTCTTT.